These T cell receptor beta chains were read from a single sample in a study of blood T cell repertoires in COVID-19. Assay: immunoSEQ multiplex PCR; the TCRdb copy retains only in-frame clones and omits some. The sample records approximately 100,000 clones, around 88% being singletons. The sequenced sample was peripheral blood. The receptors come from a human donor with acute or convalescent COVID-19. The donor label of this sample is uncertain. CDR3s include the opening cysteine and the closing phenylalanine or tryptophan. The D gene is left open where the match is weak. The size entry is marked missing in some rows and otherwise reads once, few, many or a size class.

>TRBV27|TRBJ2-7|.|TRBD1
CASSLSGDRGHQQYF
TGTGCCAGCAGTTTATCGGGGGACAGGGGGCACCAGCAGTACTTC
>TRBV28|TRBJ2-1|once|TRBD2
CASSGYQARLAGGPGEQFF
TGTGCCAGCAGTGGATACCAGGCTAGACTAGCGGGAGGGCCTGGTGAGCAGTTCTTC
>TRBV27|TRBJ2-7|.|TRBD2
CASSLSGLAGDHEQYF
TGTGCCAGCAGTTTATCTGGACTAGCGGGGGACCACGAGCAGTACTTC
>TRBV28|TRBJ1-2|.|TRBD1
CASSLQPGQGAYGYTF
TGTGCCAGCAGTTTGCAGCCGGGACAGGGGGCTTATGGCTACACCTTC
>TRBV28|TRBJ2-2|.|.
CASSPPTRLGTGELFF
TGTGCCAGCAGCCCTCCAACGCGGCTGGGCACCGGGGAGCTGTTTTTT
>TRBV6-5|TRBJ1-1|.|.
CASLSPAPGTEAFF
TGTGCCAGCTTGTCTCCGGCTCCAGGTACTGAAGCTTTCTTT
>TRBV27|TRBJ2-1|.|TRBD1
CASSLLQGAFNEQFF
TGTGCCAGCAGTTTATTACAGGGGGCCTTCAATGAGCAGTTCTTC
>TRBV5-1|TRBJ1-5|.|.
CASRGWELYNQPQHF
TGCGCCAGCAGGGGTTGGGAGCTCTATAATCAGCCCCAGCATTTT
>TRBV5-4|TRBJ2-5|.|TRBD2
CASRGGGSEETQYF
TGTGCCAGCAGGGGAGGCGGGAGTGAAGAGACCCAGTACTTC
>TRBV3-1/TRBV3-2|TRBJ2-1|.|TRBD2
CASSYGTTSSYNEQFF
TGTGCCAGCAGCTATGGGACTACCAGCTCCTACAATGAGCAGTTCTTC
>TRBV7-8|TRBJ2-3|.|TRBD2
CASSLPEIAGGPYPDTQYF
TGTGCCAGCAGCTTACCCGAGATAGCGGGGGGGCCATATCCAGATACGCAGTATTTT
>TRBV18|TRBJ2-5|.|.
CASSPSFVVSGDQETQYF
TGTGCCAGCTCACCTTCCTTCGTGGTTAGCGGAGACCAAGAGACCCAGTACTTC
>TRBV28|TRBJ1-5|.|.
CASSQSNQPQHF
TGTGCCAGCAGCCAGAGCAATCAGCCCCAGCATTTT
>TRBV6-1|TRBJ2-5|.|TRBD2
CASSETGVAGGGQETQYF
TGTGCCAGCAGTGAAACTGGCGTAGCGGGAGGGGGGCAAGAGACCCAGTACTTC
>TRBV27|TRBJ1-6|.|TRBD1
CASSLGDRDNSPLHF
TGTGCCAGCAGTTTAGGAGACAGGGACAATTCACCCCTCCACTTT
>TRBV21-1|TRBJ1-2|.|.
CASSKLRALNYGYTF
TGTGCCAGCAGCAAACTGCGGGCCTTGAACTATGGCTACACCTTC
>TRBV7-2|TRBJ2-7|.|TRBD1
CASSRTGGPQYEQYF
TGTGCCAGCAGCCGGACAGGGGGCCCTCAATACGAGCAGTACTTC
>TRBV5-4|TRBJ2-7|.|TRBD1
CASTDRQGLVEQYF
TGTGCCAGCACCGACAGACAGGGTTTAGTCGAGCAGTACTTC
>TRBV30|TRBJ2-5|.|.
CAWSVYTGQETQYF
TGTGCCTGGAGTGTATATACGGGGCAAGAGACCCAGTACTTC
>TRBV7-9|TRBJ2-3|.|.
CASSLSGVADTQYF
TGTGCCAGCAGCTTATCCGGGGTGGCAGATACGCAGTATTTT
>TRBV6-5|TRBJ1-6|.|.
CASTLVRGRNSPLHF
TGTGCCAGCACCCTAGTGCGGGGACGAAATTCACCCCTCCACTTT
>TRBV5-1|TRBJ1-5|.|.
CASTPAVRGGSYNQPQHF
TGCGCCAGCACGCCAGCAGTCCGTGGAGGGTCTTACAATCAGCCCCAGCATTTT
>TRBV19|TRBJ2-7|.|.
CASSIGGRLAYEQYF
TGTGCCAGTAGTATAGGAGGGCGTCTAGCCTACGAGCAGTACTTC
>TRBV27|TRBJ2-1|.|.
CASSPLPRRDYNEQFF
TGTGCCAGCAGTCCACTACCTCGGCGGGACTACAATGAGCAGTTCTTC
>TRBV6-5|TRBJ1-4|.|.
CASSKWRDNEKLFF
TGTGCCAGCAGTAAGTGGCGGGATAATGAAAAACTGTTTTTT
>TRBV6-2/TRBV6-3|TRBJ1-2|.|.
CASSSHDEGSSYGYTF
TGTGCCAGCAGTTCCCACGACGAGGGCTCGAGCTATGGCTACACCTTC
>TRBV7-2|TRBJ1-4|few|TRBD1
CASSPGQGAEKLFF
TGTGCCAGCAGCCCCGGACAGGGTGCTGAAAAACTGTTTTTT
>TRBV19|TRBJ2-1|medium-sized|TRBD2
CASSTTSGSFDEQFF
TGTGCCAGTAGTACAACTAGCGGGAGTTTCGATGAGCAGTTCTTC
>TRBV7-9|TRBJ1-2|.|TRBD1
CASSFEGADGYTF
TGTGCCAGCAGCTTTGAGGGGGCTGACGGCTACACCTTC
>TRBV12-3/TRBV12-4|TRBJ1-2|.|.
CASATQLTYGYTF
TGTGCCAGCGCGACCCAACTAACATATGGCTACACCTTC
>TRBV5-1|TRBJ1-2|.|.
CASSLGAGVSYGYTF
TGCGCCAGCAGCTTGGGGGCAGGGGTATCCTATGGCTACACCTTC